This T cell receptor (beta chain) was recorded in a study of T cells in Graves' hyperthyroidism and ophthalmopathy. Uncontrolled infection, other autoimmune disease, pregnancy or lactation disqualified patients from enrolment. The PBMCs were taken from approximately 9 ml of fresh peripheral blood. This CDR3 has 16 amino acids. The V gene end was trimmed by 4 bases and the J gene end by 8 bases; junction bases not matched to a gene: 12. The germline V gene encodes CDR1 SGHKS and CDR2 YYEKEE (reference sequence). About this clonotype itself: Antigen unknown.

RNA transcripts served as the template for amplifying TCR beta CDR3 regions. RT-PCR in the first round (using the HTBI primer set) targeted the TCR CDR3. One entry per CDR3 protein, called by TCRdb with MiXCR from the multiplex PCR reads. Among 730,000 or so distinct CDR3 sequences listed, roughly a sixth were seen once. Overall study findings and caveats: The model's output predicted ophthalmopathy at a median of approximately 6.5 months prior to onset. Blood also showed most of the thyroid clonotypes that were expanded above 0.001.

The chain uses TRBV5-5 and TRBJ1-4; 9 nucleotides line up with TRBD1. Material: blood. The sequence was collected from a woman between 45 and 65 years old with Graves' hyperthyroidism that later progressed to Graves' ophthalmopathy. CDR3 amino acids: CASSPVTGGGGEKLFF. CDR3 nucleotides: TGTGCCAGCAGCCCGGTAACAGGGGGCGGGGGAGAAAAACTGTTTTTT.